This paragraph covers one T cell receptor (beta chain) sequence. Many counts were recorded for this clonotype. Its cognate antigen has yet to be identified. Base qualities are not recorded, but no much larger clone differs from it by a single base. This record belongs to a study of T cells in Graves' hyperthyroidism and ophthalmopathy (dated by TCRdb to about 2019). About the full investigation: Peripheral blood samples were taken at initial diagnosis, before any treatment was given. Whether ophthalmopathy could be predicted prospectively was tested in an independent validation cohort made up of some 20 hyperthyroidism patients plus 17 patients who later progressed to ophthalmopathy. To identify distinguishing TCR V-J signatures, a discovery cohort of 95 to 100 patients was used, comprising approximately 40 with Graves' ophthalmopathy and 57 with stable Graves' hyperthyroidism. The study also compared thyroid tissue and blood T-cell repertoires from about six Graves' hyperthyroidism patients. Once sampling was done, hyperthyroidism patients were given methimazole at a starting dose of 30 mg daily, whereas ophthalmopathy patients were given high-dose intravenous methylprednisolone. According to the paper, TCR Vbeta CDR3 sequencing was carried out on around 140 peripheral blood samples, which came from under 50 ophthalmopathy, 80 or so hyperthyroidism and approximately 17 progressor patients. The 95 to 100 discovery patients were randomly divided into training and test sets at a 7:3 ratio. Findings and caveats that apply to the study as a whole: Blood samples also contained most of the expanded thyroid clonotypes (frequency above 0.001), which suggests that blood repertoires may reflect thyroid immune responses. Sample size was not statistically predetermined, and investigators were not blinded to group allocation. In cross-validation, a model built on a 13 V-J signature told ophthalmopathy apart from stable hyperthyroidism with 85% to 90% sensitivity and roughly 81% specificity, and in testing the same model reached 80%/75%. In validation, the model predicted progression to ophthalmopathy a median of approximately 6.6 months before onset, with over 55% sensitivity and roughly 79% specificity.

The TCR beta CDR3 regions were amplified from RNA transcripts. For the first round of RT-PCR on the TCR CDR3, the HTBI primer set was used together with the Qiagen OneStep RT-PCR kit. The libraries were constructed in a second round of multiplex PCR and then size-selected and purified. Paired-end sequencing of the libraries was performed with 100 bp reads on an Illumina HiSeq2000. In the original analysis: SOAPnuke was used to process the raw data, throwing out any read that contained adapters or uncalled bases, had a mean Phred below 15, or lacked an exact constant-primer or identifier match. High-quality paired reads were merged with COPE v1.2.5, and unique nucleotide sequences were defined as clonotypes. MiTCR v1.1 was used to align clonotypes to the IMGT TRBV, TRBD and TRBJ reference segments. Analysis was restricted to V-J combinations with a frequency above 0.0001, which covered about 99% of repertoires. A TCS score was defined as the ratio between F50 (clonal expansion) and ExV (chaos), using BLOSUM62-based TCRdist between CDR3 peptides within each V-J. Welch's t-statistics and random forest reduced some 510 V-J features to 10 to 15, which were used in a naive Bayes classifier (R e1071). The public reads were quality trimmed at Q25 with fastp and then assembled into clones with MiXCR by TCRdb, keeping productive beta chains. Entries that share a CDR3 protein sequence are merged under the most common genes and DNA. The V and J calls come from TCRdb's annotation, not from the publication. A total of fewer than 350,000 distinct CDR3 sequences appear in this sample, 13% to 15% of them only once. Under 35% of the sample comes from the top ten.

Hyperthyroidism patients were newly diagnosed, with disease duration under 2 months, and aged 18 to 65 years. Any patient with an uncontrolled infection, another autoimmune disease, pregnancy or lactation was excluded. Clinical symptoms, serum thyroxine and TRAb, thyroid ultrasound, and orbital computed tomography formed the basis for the diagnoses. Blood from progressor patients was drawn when they were first diagnosed with hyperthyroidism, before any ophthalmopathy symptoms appeared. PBMCs were isolated from 10 ml of fresh peripheral blood by Ficoll-Paque density gradient centrifugation. Patients classed as progressors first received a Graves' hyperthyroidism diagnosis and then went on to develop ophthalmopathy during follow-up. Total RNA was extracted using Trizol reagent, and RNA quality was assessed on an Agilent 2100 Bioanalyzer. V is pruned by 2 bases and J by 9 bases, leaving 10 bases of the junction without a gene match. From the germline V gene (reference sequence), CDR1 is MNHEY and CDR2 is SMNVEV. From cysteine to phenylalanine, the CDR3 is 15 amino acids long. Here the CDR3 DNA is all that survives: 45 bases in frame from base 1.

The V and J genes are TRBV27 and TRBJ2-1; the junction holds 7 bases that match TRBD2. The material sequenced was blood. The TCR originated in a woman in her forties or fifties with Graves' hyperthyroidism that later progressed to Graves' ophthalmopathy. The CDR3 region: CASSLKDPGEGEQFF. The DNA sequence reads TGTGCCAGCAGTTTAAAGGACCCGGGGGAGGGTGAGCAGTTCTTC.